This TCR beta chain comes out of a study of molecular identifiers for immune sequencing clone quantification (dated by TCRdb to the late 2010s). Describing the broader study: In a replicate experiment, RNA from roughly 21,000 or 96,000 naive CD8 T cells was split into five aliquots, four of which were sequenced. This methods study used CD8 T cells to benchmark TCR RNA copy counting and molecular-identifier clustering-based TCR repertoire sequencing (MIDCIRS). Study-wide conclusions, independent of this receptor: Highly expanded clone sizes could be underestimated because identical TCR molecules may share a barcode. When barcode sub-clustering was not used, chimeric consensus sequences inflated TCR diversity, with chimeras reaching as high as 47%. Spiked-in Jurkat TCR RNA equal to a single cell's worth was reported to be detectable even within one million naive CD8 T cells. In CMV-specific effector cells, clones with more than 20 RNA copies contained over 98% of molecules, whereas in naive cells such clones contained under 1% of molecules. The naive libraries included spiked-in Jurkat TCR RNA (roughly nine copies' worth), and this Jurkat TCR RNA is not part of the donor repertoire. Modeling estimated 2.5 to 3 recovered TCR RNA copies per cell, compared with approximately 10 by digital PCR, which implies about 30% capture efficiency.

Naive CD8 T cell libraries were made from about 21,000 to 970,000 sorted cells using 10%, 30% or 50% of purified RNA. On a BD FACSAria II, naive CD8 T cells were FACS-sorted as CD8+CD4-CCR7+CD45RA+ and collected into RLT Plus buffer. Under 11 TCR copies' worth of Jurkat RNA were spiked into about 20,000-1,000,000 naive CD8 T cell samples to test detection sensitivity. CD8 T cells were enriched with RosetteSep CD8+ T Cell Enrichment Cocktail and Ficoll-Paque, followed by ACK red cell lysis. At least ten counts were recorded for this clonotype. Which antigen it targets is not known. No base quality information exists; no much larger clone differs at one position. The protocol used for the library was PCR. The instrument given in TCRdb is NextSeq 500. Preparation of bulk TCR libraries followed a previously described approach, with the TCR primers listed in Table S5. Total RNA was purified with the Qiagen AllPrep DNA/RNA kit. Before analysis, reads from multiple sequencing runs of one library were combined. The authors' pipeline ran thus. Reads were retained only if their TCR constant sequence matched exactly, and those retained reads were trimmed to 150 nt and grouped according to their 12-nt molecular barcodes. Within each barcode group, reads were sub-clustered at a 15% Levenshtein threshold, and quality-weighted consensus sequences were built per RNA molecule. Non-functional sequences were filtered out, along with any lower-count sequence sitting one edit away from another sequence. Based on a fit of two negative binomial distributions, barcode sub-clusters having less than 20% of the maximum read count were discarded. TCRdb applied fastp at Q25 and MiXCR to the public reads, then kept only in-frame beta chains. Every entry covers one CDR3 protein and lists the most common genes and DNA from its rows. The V and J calls here are based on TCRdb, not the publication. The sample records about 97,000 distinct CDR3 sequences, roughly 24% of which are singletons. In total, the top ten clones hold approximately 0.91% of the sample.

Trimming accounts for 1 base at V and 5 bases at J, while the number of junction bases matched to no gene is 7. CDR1 and CDR2 are drawn from the germline V gene: SGHTA, FQGNSA. The CDR3 spans 15 residues, from the cysteine through the phenylalanine. The DNA shown is the 45-base CDR3, in frame from base 1. The V gene is TRBV7-2 and the J gene is TRBJ2-5; TRBD2 matches 7 bases in the middle. The material sequenced was naive CD8+ T cells from blood, with Jurkat cell RNA spiked in. This sample's cell subset or site label indicates: FACS-sorted CD8+CD4-CCR7+CD45RA+ naive T cells. The source of this sequence is a human donor in good health. Some libraries in this study had Jurkat cell RNA spiked in. The DNA sequence follows: TGTGCCAGCAGCTTAGTGGCGGGGGTCGCGGAGACCCAGTACTTC. Translated, it reads CASSLVAGVAETQYF. Where the CDR3 stops, the reference TRBV7-2 and TRBJ2-5 genes take over; the full variable domain is GAGVSQSPSNKVTEKGKDVELRCDPISGHTALYWYRQSLGQGLEFLIYFQGNSAPDKSGLPSDRFSAERTGGSVSTLTIQRTQQEDSAVYLCASSLVAGVAETQYFGPGTRLLVL.